Shown below are 10 T cell receptor beta chains from a single sample sequenced in a study of cytomegalovirus exposure and HLA in healthy donors. PCR used 60 Vbeta primers and 13 Jbeta primers. Using immunoSEQ multiplex PCR, the repertoire was profiled, and TCRdb retains in-frame clones only, with some absent. The repertoire includes about 43,000 clones, around 65% of them detected once, and 8.7% sits in the top ten. The sequenced sample was PBMCs. All receptors come from a human donor in good health.

In its sample, this clone was seen a few times. The chain has TRBV5-4 and TRBJ2-1; D is undetermined. V lost 4 bases to trimming and J lost 1 base, with 18 bases between them. Germline V lookup: CDR1 SGHNT, CDR2 YYREEE (reference sequence). The CDR3 spans 17 residues. CDR3 in amino acids: CASSRRTISTSYNEQFF. In DNA form, the CDR3 reads TGTGCCAGCAGCCGCCGTACTATATCTACGTCCTACAATGAGCAGTTCTTC. Complete variable domain (other parts from reference TRBV5-4 and TRBJ2-1): ETGVTQSPTHLIKTRGQQVTLRCSSQSGHNTVSWYQQALGQGPQFIFQYYREEENGRGNFPPRFSGLQFPNYSSELNVNALELDDSALYLCASSRRTISTSYNEQFFGPGTRLTVL.

This clone was detected once. The chain combines TRBV4-1 with TRBJ2-7, with a possible D match to TRBD1 (6 bases). Trimming left V 3 bases short and J 4 bases short, with 10 bases between. Germline-derived CDR1 and CDR2 are MGHRA and YSYEKL. This CDR3 comprises 13 residues. The DNA for the CDR3 is TGCGCCAGCAGCCAGCAACAGGGTTACGAGCAGTACTTC. Translated: CASSQQQGYEQYF.

This chain uses TRBV2 with TRBJ1-1, with D maybe TRBD1 (5 bases). The CDR3 contains 15 residues. The V gene lost 4 bases and the J gene lost 2 bases, with 14 bases spanning the gap. Germline CDR1 is SNHLY and CDR2 is FYNNEI. CDR3: CASSGRTPINTEAFF. For the CDR3, the DNA is TGTGCCAGCAGTGGCCGGACACCTATTAACACTGAAGCTTTCTTT. Looking up the rest from reference TRBV2 and TRBJ1-1 gives the full variable domain: EPEVTQTPSHQVTQMGQEVILRCVPISNHLYFYWYRQILGQKVEFLVSFYNNEISEKSEIFDDQFSVERPDGSNFTLKIRSTKLEDSAMYFCASSGRTPINTEAFFGQGTRLTVV.

V usage is TRBV28 and J usage is TRBJ2-5; TRBD1 aligns across 9 bases. The CDR3 sequence is 12 residues long. From germline, CDR1 is MDHEN and CDR2 SYDVKM. J lost 4 bases, V lost 9 bases, and 3 bases had no gene match. CDR3 sequence reads: CASKGQGETQYF. In DNA form, the CDR3 reads TGTGCCAGTAAGGGACAGGGAGAGACCCAGTACTTC.

The CDR3 loop is CASSQESRANYGYTF. The CDR3 DNA reads as TGTGCCAGCAGCCAAGAATCCAGGGCTAACTATGGCTACACCTTC. V and J are TRBV4-2 and TRBJ1-2; possible D gene TRBD1, 5 bases. Germline CDR1 is LGHNA and CDR2 is YNFKEQ. CDR3 length: 15 residues. Trimming left V 0 bases short and J 0 bases short, with 8 bases between.

V usage is TRBV6-5 and J usage is TRBJ1-2; possible D gene TRBD1, 5 bases. This CDR3 region has 15 residues. V shed 4 bases and J shed 1 base, with 13 bases lying between them. The germline V gene encodes CDR1 MNHEY and CDR2 SVGAGI. CDR3 nucleotide sequence: TGTGCCAGCAGTTCCCACGGGGGTTATAACTATGGCTACACCTTC. It codes for CASSSHGGYNYGYTF.

The chain is built from TRBV13 and TRBJ2-1; D is perhaps TRBD1 (6 bases). The CDR3 has 15 amino acids. Looked up from germline, CDR1 is PRHDT and CDR2 is FYEKMQ (reference sequence). Trimming stripped 5 bases from V and 8 bases from J, with 19 bases between. This chain's CDR3 is CASSRIGGVRDEQFF. DNA of the CDR3: TGTGCCAGCAGCCGAATAGGGGGTGTTAGGGATGAGCAGTTCTTC.

The chain employs TRBV6-1 and TRBJ1-1; a weak D match, TRBD1 (5 bases). Trimming shortened V by 1 base and J by 6 bases, and 9 bases separated the two germline ends. Germline V gene sequence: CDR1 MNHNS, CDR2 SASEGT. The CDR3 loop spans 13 amino acids. The CDR3 nucleotides read TGTGCCAGCAGTGAAGTAGGGGAATCTGAAGCTTTCTTT. This encodes CASSEVGESEAFF.

This clone has a handful of counts. The V call is TRBV4-1, the J call TRBJ1-2, with a weak D call TRBD1 (6 bases). V dropped 0 bases and J dropped 1 base, with 12 bases sitting between them. CDR3 length: 16 residues. Germline CDR1 and CDR2: MGHRA and YSYEKL. The CDR3 nucleotides are TGCGCCAGCAGCCAAGATGGCAGGGGATATAACTATGGCTACACCTTC. The encoded protein is CASSQDGRGYNYGYTF.

This clone showed up just once. The CDR3 is CASSLAGVGGYTF. In nucleotides, the CDR3 is TGTGCCAGCAGCTTAGCAGGGGTCGGAGGCTACACCTTC. The chain combines TRBV7-2 with TRBJ1-2, with a tentative D call TRBD1 (5 bases). This CDR3 region has 13 residues. The ends were cut back, 0 bases at V and 8 bases at J, with 10 bases in the middle. From germline, CDR1 is SGHTA and CDR2 FQGNSA.